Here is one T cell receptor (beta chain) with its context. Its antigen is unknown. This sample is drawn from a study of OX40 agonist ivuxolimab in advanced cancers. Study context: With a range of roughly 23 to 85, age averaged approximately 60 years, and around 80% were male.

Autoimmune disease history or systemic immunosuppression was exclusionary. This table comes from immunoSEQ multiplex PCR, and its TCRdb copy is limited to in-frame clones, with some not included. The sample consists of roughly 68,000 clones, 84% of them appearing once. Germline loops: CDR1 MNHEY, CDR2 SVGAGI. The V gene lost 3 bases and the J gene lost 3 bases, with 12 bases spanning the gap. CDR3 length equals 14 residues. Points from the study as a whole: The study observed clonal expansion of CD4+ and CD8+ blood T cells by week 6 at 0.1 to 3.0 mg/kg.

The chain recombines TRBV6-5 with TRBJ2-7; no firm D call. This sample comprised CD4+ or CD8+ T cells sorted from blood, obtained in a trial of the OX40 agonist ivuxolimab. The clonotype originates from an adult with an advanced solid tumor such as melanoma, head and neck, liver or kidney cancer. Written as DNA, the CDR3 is TGTGCCAGCAGTTATTCCGTGACAATCTACGAGCAGTACTTC. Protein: CASSYSVTIYEQYF.